This T cell receptor beta chain originates from a study of T cells in Graves' hyperthyroidism and ophthalmopathy. RNA transcripts gave rise to amplified TCR beta CDR3 regions. The HTBI primer set drove a first-round RT-PCR of the TCR CDR3. MiXCR, run by TCRdb on the multiplex PCR reads, gives a single entry per CDR3 protein. The sample gives some 500,000 distinct CDR3 sequences, 24% of which show up once; 11% is in the top ten. CDR1 and CDR2 (germline): ENHRY, SYGVKD. The CDR3 is 13 residues long. Between the trimmed V and J ends, which lost 8 bases and 0 bases, there was a span of 10 bases. Concerning this clonotype: Its antigen is unidentified.

Study results and caveats: Also found in blood were most expanded thyroid clonotypes above 0.001.

The chain has TRBV10-3 and TRBJ1-1; D gene ambiguous. This TCR was sampled from a woman in her thirties with Graves' ophthalmopathy. The specimen was blood. The chain's CDR3 is CAISRGMNTEAFF. Here the CDR3 DNA reads TGTGCCATCTCACGAGGGATGAACACTGAAGCTTTCTTT.